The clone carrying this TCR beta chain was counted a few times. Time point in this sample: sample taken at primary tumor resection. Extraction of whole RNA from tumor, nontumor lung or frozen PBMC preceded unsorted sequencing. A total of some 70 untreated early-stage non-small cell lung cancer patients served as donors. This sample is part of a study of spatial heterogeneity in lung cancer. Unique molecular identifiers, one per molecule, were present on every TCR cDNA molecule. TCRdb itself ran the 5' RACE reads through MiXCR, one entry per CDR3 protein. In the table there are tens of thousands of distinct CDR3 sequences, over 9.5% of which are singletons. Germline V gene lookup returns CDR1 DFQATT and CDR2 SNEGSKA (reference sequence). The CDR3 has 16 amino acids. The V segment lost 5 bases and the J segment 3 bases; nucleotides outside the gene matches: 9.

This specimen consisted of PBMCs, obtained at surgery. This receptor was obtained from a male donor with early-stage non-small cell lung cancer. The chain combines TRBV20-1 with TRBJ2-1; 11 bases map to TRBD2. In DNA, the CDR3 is TGCAGTGCTTTAATAGCGGGGGGGTACGGCTACAATGAGCAGTTCTTC. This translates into CSALIAGGYGYNEQFF.